Listed below are T cell receptor beta chains from one sample, sequenced in a study of shared clonotypes between healthy human individuals. Some clones are missing from TCRdb's copy, which holds only in-frame ones; the method was immunoSEQ multiplex PCR. The sample lists 470,000 or so clones, roughly 80% seen once, with roughly 12% in the top ten. The material sequenced was PBMCs. The receptors stem from a woman between 35 and 50 years old in good health. Some clones in this sample may be carry-over from other donors' samples. CDR3s include the opening cysteine and the closing phenylalanine or tryptophan. The listing skips clone size in some rows; elsewhere it reads once, few, many or a size class.

clone_size j_call v_call cdr3_aa
many TRBJ1-2 TRBV5-1 CASSFQGQADYGYTF
once TRBJ2-7 TRBV7-9 CASSITPGTSGRAATTF
. TRBJ2-7 TRBV7-9 CASSSQGGRHEQYF
. TRBJ2-5 TRBV18 CASSRLRGSQETQYF
. TRBJ1-1 TRBV4-1 CASSRKRGQGALDTEAFF
few TRBJ2-1 TRBV7-7 CASSLAGQPPEFF
. TRBJ1-3 TRBV6-6 CASNRAGNTIYF
many TRBJ1-1 TRBV11-2 CASSPGQNTEAFF
. TRBJ1-5 TRBV28 CASSRVRGIQPQHF
many TRBJ1-1 TRBV19 CASKGARNTEAFF
few TRBJ2-7 TRBV19 CASSAQGGVYSYEQYF
. TRBJ1-2 TRBV29-1 CSVENPKGYTF
. TRBJ2-3 TRBV5-1 CASSLVTSQLAGRGGTQYF
. TRBJ2-7 TRBV4-3 CASSRRESSYEQYF
. TRBJ1-5 TRBV30 CAWGRGADQPQHF
. TRBJ2-1 TRBV7-2 CASSTGGNNEQFF
. TRBJ1-2 TRBV19 CASSIFRGDYGYTF
. TRBJ2-5 TRBV2 CASRGDSKETQYF
. TRBJ2-1 TRBV7-2 CASSLYASGRGYEQFF
. TRBJ1-5 TRBV19 CASRGQLNQPQHF
. TRBJ2-7 TRBV7-2 CASSFMHFSGSYEQYF
once TRBJ2-1 TRBV19 CASSATLGEQFF
. TRBJ2-2 TRBV19 CASSIAGGTDTGELFF
. TRBJ1-4 TRBV27 CASEWTATEKLFF
. TRBJ2-7 TRBV28 CASSYGVGVSSYEQYF
. TRBJ2-7 TRBV7-2 CASSLREDSYEQYF
. TRBJ1-5 TRBV7-2 CASSLGFRTGNQPQHF
. TRBJ2-6 TRBV5-8 CASSQRYSGANVLTF
few TRBJ1-4 TRBV7-2 CASSLATWSRGGKLFF
. TRBJ2-1 TRBV10-3 CAISEPGASGRNEQFF
few TRBJ2-5 TRBV28 CASRRTSAFGEQYF
. TRBJ2-7 TRBV7-2 CASSPTSGAYEQYF
. TRBJ2-5 TRBV2 CASSGPSGGTQYF
. TRBJ2-1 TRBV11-3 CASSLGGREYARFF
. TRBJ2-1 TRBV5-1 CASSSPIRGRGEQFF
. TRBJ2-3 TRBV14 CASSQVGTDTQYF
. TRBJ1-2 TRBV29-1 CSVRESGRYGYTF
few TRBJ2-7 TRBV19 CASSIGAGSYEQYF
. TRBJ1-1 TRBV14 CASSQELGPGGAFF
few TRBJ2-3 TRBV28 CASRADTDTQYF
. TRBJ1-5 TRBV7-2 CASSGTAGPQHF
. TRBJ1-1 TRBV14 CASSQGRGRRAFF
. TRBJ2-7 TRBV7-9 CASSMTSGKYEQYF
. TRBJ1-6 TRBV28 CASSLPGGSPLHF
many TRBJ2-5 TRBV10-3 CAISEPRTGVAGTQYF
. TRBJ2-1 TRBV6-6 CASSYPSGAQYNEQFF
once . TRBV15 CATSREVRAEQYF
. TRBJ2-7 TRBV27 CASSLTRTSPAQYF
. TRBJ1-3 TRBV28 CASSSTRQVRKNTIYF
once TRBJ2-1 TRBV4-3 CASSQFVLAGSEQFF
. TRBJ2-7 TRBV11-2 CASSNRGEQYF
few TRBJ1-5 TRBV30 CAWSVQANQPQHF
. TRBJ1-5 TRBV29-1 CSAAQENNQPQHF
. TRBJ2-4 TRBV4-1 CASSQIFGTKNIQYF
. TRBJ2-1 TRBV30 CAWSVVAPNEQFF
. TRBJ1-2 TRBV27 CASSLWQGSHGYTF
few TRBJ2-1 TRBV18 CASSGTSGRPGSLEQFF